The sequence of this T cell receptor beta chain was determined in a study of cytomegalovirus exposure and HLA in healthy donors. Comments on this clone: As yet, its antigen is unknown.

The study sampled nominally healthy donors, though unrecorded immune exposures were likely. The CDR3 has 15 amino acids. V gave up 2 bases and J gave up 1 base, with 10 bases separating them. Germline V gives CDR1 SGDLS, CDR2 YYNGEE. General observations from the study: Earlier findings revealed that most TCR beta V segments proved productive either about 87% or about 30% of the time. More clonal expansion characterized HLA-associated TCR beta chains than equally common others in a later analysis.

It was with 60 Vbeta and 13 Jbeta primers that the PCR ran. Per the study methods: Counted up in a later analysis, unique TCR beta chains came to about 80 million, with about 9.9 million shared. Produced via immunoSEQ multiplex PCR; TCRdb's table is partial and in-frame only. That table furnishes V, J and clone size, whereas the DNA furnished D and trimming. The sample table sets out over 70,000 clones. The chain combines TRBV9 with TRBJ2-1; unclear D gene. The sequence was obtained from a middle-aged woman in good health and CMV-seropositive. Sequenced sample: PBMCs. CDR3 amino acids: CASSVSEASYNEQFF. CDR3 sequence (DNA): TGTGCCAGCAGCGTGAGCGAGGCGTCCTACAATGAGCAGTTCTTC. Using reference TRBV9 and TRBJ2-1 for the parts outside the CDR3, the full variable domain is DSGVTQTPKHLITATGQRVTLRCSPRSGDLSVYWYQQSLDQGLQFLIQYYNGEERAKGNILERFSAQQFPDLHSELNLSSLELGDSALYFCASSVSEASYNEQFFGPGTRLTVL.